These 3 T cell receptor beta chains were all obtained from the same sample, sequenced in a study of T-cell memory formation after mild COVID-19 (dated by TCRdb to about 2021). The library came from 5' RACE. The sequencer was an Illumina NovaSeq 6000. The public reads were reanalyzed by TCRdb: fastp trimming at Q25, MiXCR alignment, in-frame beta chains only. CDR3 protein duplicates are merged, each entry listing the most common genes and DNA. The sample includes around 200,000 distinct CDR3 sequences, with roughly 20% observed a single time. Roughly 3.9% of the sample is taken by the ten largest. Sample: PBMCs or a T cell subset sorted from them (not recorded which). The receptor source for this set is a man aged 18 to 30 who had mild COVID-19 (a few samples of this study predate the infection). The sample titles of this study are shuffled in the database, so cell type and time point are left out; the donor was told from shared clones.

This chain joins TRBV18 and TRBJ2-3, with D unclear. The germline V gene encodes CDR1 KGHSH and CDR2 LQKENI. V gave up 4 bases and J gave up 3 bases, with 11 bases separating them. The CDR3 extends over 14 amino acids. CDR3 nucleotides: TGTGCCAGCTCACTAATTACAGAAACAGATACGCAGTATTTT. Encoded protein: CASSLITETDTQYF. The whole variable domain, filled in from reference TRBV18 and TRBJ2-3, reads NAGVMQNPRHLVRRRGQEARLRCSPMKGHSHVYWYRQLPEEGLKFMVYLQKENIIDESGMPKERFSAEFPKEGPSILRIQQVVRGDSAAYFCASSLITETDTQYFGPGTRLTVL.

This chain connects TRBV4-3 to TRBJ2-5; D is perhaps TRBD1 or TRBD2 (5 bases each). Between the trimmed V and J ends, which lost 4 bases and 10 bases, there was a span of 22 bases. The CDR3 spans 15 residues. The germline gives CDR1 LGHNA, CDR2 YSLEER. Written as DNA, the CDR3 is TGCGCCAGCAGCCCCCAGACTACCGGGTATGGGGGCCAGTACTTC. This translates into CASSPQTTGYGGQYF.

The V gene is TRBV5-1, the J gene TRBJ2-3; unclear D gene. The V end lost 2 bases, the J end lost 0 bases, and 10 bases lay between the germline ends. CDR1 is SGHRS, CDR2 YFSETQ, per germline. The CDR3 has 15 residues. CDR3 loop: CASSLNSPSTDTQYF. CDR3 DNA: TGCGCCAGCAGCTTAAACAGCCCTAGCACAGATACGCAGTATTTT.